This T cell receptor beta chain was sequenced in a study of cytomegalovirus exposure and HLA in healthy donors. General study results and limits: Reported results showed that the classifier diagnosed cytomegalovirus status with high specificity and sensitivity.

Measured with immunoSEQ multiplex PCR; TCRdb has only the in-frame clones, and not every one. This table holds roughly 200,000 clones, around 86% found once. The CDR3 spans 17 residues. Looked up from germline, CDR1 is LNHDA and CDR2 is SQIVND (reference sequence). The ends were cut back, 0 bases at V and 5 bases at J, with 17 bases in the middle. This clone came up many times. Its antigen is not identified. Material: PBMCs. The sequence came from a man aged 30 to 39 in good health and CMV-seropositive. V and J are TRBV19 and TRBJ1-5; the D gene is possibly TRBD1 (5 bases). As DNA, the CDR3 is TGTGCCAGTAGTATAGATGGAACTAACAGGCTATATCAGCCCCAGCATTTT. Translation: CASSIDGTNRLYQPQHF.